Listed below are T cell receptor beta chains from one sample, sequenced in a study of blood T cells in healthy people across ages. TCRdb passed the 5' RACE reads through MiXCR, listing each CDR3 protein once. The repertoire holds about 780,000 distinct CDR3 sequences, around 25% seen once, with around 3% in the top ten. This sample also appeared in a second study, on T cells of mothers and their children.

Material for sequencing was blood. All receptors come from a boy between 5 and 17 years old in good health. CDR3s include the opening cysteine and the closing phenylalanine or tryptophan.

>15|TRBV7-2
CASSPSGAGTNTQYF
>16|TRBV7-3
CASSLNGGGADGIQYF
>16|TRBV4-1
CASSQVVEALNTEAFF
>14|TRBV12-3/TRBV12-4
CASSLRQANTEAFF
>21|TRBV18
CASSPPLELWGPSGTNEKLFF
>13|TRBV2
CASSPQVLYEQYF
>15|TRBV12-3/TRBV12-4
CASSFVLAGSYEQYF
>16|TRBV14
CASSQDTRGEEETQYF
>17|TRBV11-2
CASSLVGRERFGEKLFF
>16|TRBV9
CASSVGGGGPNSPLHF
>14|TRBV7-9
CASSYGGPTDTQYF
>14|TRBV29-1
CNVERLRGGNEQFF
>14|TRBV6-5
CVSIRGQGKYGYTF
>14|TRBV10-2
CASSKDPSLDTQYF
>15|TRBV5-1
CASSLGQAGEETQYF
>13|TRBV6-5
CASSPRENTEAFF
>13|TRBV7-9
CASSYNRDTEQFF
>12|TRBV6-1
CASKQVNYGYTF
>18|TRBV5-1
CASSPPGQGSSGLNEQYF
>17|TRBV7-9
CASSFSGQSIPNYGYTF
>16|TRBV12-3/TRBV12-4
CASSPRTSGDDRGQYF
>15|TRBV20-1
CSARDHRGGNEKLFF
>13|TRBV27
CASSRATLNEQFF
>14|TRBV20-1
CSARALAGSYEQYF
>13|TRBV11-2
CASSFTRDGAQYF
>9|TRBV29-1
CSFDYGYTF
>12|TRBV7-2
CASSYQGDIQYF
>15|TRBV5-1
CASSLAGGLGEKLFF
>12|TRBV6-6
CASSYLEGGYTF
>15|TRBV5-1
CASNLAAGGLYEQYF